The 13 T cell receptor beta chains given below trace back to one sample, sequenced in a study of response to subunit inactivated influenza vaccine. In TCRdb, the RT-PCR reads were re-called with MiXCR into one record per CDR3 protein. The repertoire consists of some 800,000 distinct CDR3 sequences, with 21% occurring once and the leading ten covering 9.5% to 13%. Sequenced here: PBMCs from blood, sampled more than 4 days after vaccination. Receptor source: a man in his fifties who received an inactivated influenza vaccine.

The J gene is TRBJ2-1, the V gene TRBV10-3, with 8 nucleotides matching TRBD2. Unmatched junction bases numbered 5, after V lost 0 bases and J lost 7 bases. From germline, CDR1 is ENHRY and CDR2 SYGVKD. The CDR3 extends over 15 amino acids. In DNA form, the CDR3 reads TGTGCCATCAGTGAGTCGTTTTCTAGCGGGAATGAGCAGTTCTTC. It is translated as CAISESFSSGNEQFF.

This sequence joins TRBV15 and TRBJ1-4, with D perhaps matching TRBD1 (6 bases). Germline loops: CDR1 LNHNV, CDR2 YYDKDF (reference sequence). Deletions cut 1 base from V and 10 bases from J, with 16 bases between. The CDR3 is 15 residues long. The CDR3 DNA reads as TGTGCCACCAGCAGAGTGGGGGCCTTCGTAGGAAAACTGTTTTTT. Encoded protein: CATSRVGAFVGKLFF.

The V call is TRBV10-3, the J call TRBJ1-4; 9 bases agree with TRBD1. The CDR3 loop spans 16 amino acids. The V and J ends lost 8 bases and 1 base, in that order; junction bases with no gene match: 8. Germline CDR1 and CDR2: ENHRY and SYGVKD. The CDR3 DNA is TGTGCCATCCGGACAGGGGAAGGAGGAACTAATGAAAAACTGTTTTTT. Its protein is CAIRTGEGGTNEKLFF.

This clonotype was detected a few times. The CDR3 DNA follows: TGCGCCAGCAGCTTGGCGACTAGCGTAAACACCGGGGAGCTGTTTTTT. It translates to CASSLATSVNTGELFF. The J gene is TRBJ2-2, the V gene TRBV5-1, with 8 bases lining up with TRBD2. From germline, CDR1 is SGHRS and CDR2 YFSETQ. Unmatched junction bases numbered 3, after V lost 0 bases and J lost 2 bases. The CDR3 is made up of 16 amino acids.

This chain connects TRBV20-1 to TRBJ2-1; tentatively, D is TRBD2 (6 bases). V was trimmed by 5 bases and J by 8 bases, leaving 7 bases between them. The CDR3 extends over 10 amino acids. The germline V gene has CDR1 DFQATT and CDR2 SNEGSKA (reference sequence). Here the CDR3 DNA reads TGCAGTGCTTGGGGGGATGAGCAGTTCTTC. This translates into CSAWGDEQFF.

This clonotype occurred many times. For the CDR3, the DNA is TGCAGTGCTCGGACCTCGACAGGGGCAAATGAGCAGTTCTTC. Protein sequence: CSARTSTGANEQFF. The rearrangement uses TRBV20-1 and TRBJ2-1; TRBD1 aligns across 8 bases. V lost 5 bases and J lost 7; bases outside the gene matches: 10. The length of the CDR3 is 14 residues. Germline-derived CDR1 and CDR2 are DFQATT and SNEGSKA (reference sequence).

This clonotype was detected many times. In DNA form, the CDR3 reads TGTGCCAGCAGCTTAGCGCACGGCAGCTCGTACGAGCAGTACTTC. It translates to CASSLAHGSSYEQYF. This rearrangement joins TRBV7-9 to TRBJ2-7; D unclear. From germline, CDR1 is SEHNR and CDR2 FQNEAQ (reference sequence). Between the trimmed V and J ends, which lost 0 bases and 4 bases, there was a span of 13 bases. The CDR3 runs 15 residues.

There are many counts of this clonotype. The chain uses TRBV9 and TRBJ2-1, with D possibly matching TRBD2 (6 bases). V was shortened by 0 bases and J by 1 base, with 11 bases between the two germline ends. CDR3 length: 16 amino acids. CDR1 SGDLS and CDR2 YYNGEE come from the germline V gene. CDR3 protein: CASSVDSGASYNEQFF. CDR3 in DNA: TGTGCCAGCAGCGTAGATTCGGGAGCGTCCTACAATGAGCAGTTCTTC.

This clonotype was found a few times. One end of the junction varies from germline; a read error may be responsible. CDR3 region: CSVLNPEAFF. The DNA of the CDR3 is TGCAGCGTCCTGAACCCTGAAGCTTTCTTT. V and J are TRBV29-1 and TRBJ1-1, with D hard to call. CDR1 is SQVTM, CDR2 ANQGSEA, per germline. The CDR3 sequence is 10 residues long.

This clonotype appeared a few times. A read error may produce the germline difference seen at one junction end. The chain has TRBV5-1 and TRBJ2-7; 10 bases agree with TRBD2. CDR1 and CDR2 (germline): SGHRS, YFSETQ. The CDR3 runs 15 residues. The CDR3 sequence is CASSLDSGRPYVQYF. The CDR3 coding sequence is TGCGCCAGCAGCTTAGATAGCGGGAGGCCTTACGTGCAGTACTTC. Variable domain in full (rest from reference TRBV5-1 and TRBJ2-7): KAGVTQTPRYLIKTRGQQVTLSCSPISGHRSVSWYQQTPGQGLQFLFEYFSETQRNKGNFPGRFSGRQFSNSRSEMNVSTLELGDSALYLCASSLDSGRPYVQYFGPGTRLTVT.

This clonotype was detected only a few times. The genes are TRBV4-1 and TRBJ2-1; D may be TRBD2 (5 bases). The CDR3 totals 17 residues. V lost 3 bases, J lost 2 bases, and 17 bases lay in between. The germline gives CDR1 MGHRA, CDR2 YSYEKL. The CDR3 is CASSHPRGKGTYNEQFF. In DNA form, the CDR3 reads TGCGCCAGCAGCCATCCCCGGGGAAAGGGTACCTACAATGAGCAGTTCTTC.

J is TRBJ1-5 and V is TRBV24-1; D call uncertain. The CDR3 is 15 residues long. Germline values: CDR1 KGHDR, CDR2 SFDVKD. V was pared by 4 bases and J by 2 bases, with 11 bases between. The CDR3: CATSDRRGGNQPQHF. DNA of the CDR3: TGTGCCACCAGTGACCGGCGGGGTGGCAATCAGCCCCAGCATTTT.

This clonotype was picked up a small number of times. The chain employs TRBV6-2 or TRBV6-3 and TRBJ2-7, with TRBD2 matching over 7 bases. Germline-derived CDR1 and CDR2 are MNHEY and SVGEGT. J lost 2 bases, V lost 8 bases, and 9 bases had no gene match. This CDR3 contains 14 residues. The CDR3 region is CASSRTRGTYEQYF. DNA of the CDR3: TGTGCCAGCTCCCGGACTAGGGGCACCTACGAGCAGTACTTC.